One TCR beta chain is described in this entry. Germline V gene lookup returns CDR1 SGDLS and CDR2 YYNGEE. The CDR3 runs to 19 residues. The ends lost 4 bases at V and 7 bases at J; junction bases unmatched: 19. These data belong to a study of cytomegalovirus exposure and HLA in healthy donors. Primers for the PCR totalled 60 Vbeta and 13 Jbeta. Data came from immunoSEQ multiplex PCR; TCRdb stores just in-frame clones and leaves some out. The repertoire includes roughly 130,000 clones, about 74% of them detected once, and almost 6% sits in the top ten. Sequencing input: PBMCs. This chain joins TRBV9 and TRBJ1-6, with 8 bases matching TRBD1. The receptor's source is a woman aged 45-60 years in good health and CMV-seropositive. The CDR3 loop reads CASSPRTGQGSQGNSPLHF. CDR3 DNA sequence: TGTGCCAGCAGCCCAAGAACAGGACAGGGTTCGCAGGGGAATTCACCCCTCCACTTT.